This passage covers 7 T cell receptor beta chains from one sample sequenced in a study of T cells in Graves' hyperthyroidism and ophthalmopathy. Authors of the study amplified TCR beta CDR3 regions from RNA transcripts. The study used the HTBI primer set for a first-round RT-PCR of the TCR CDR3. TCRdb fed the multiplex PCR reads into MiXCR, producing one record per CDR3 protein. This sample yields some 600,000 distinct CDR3 sequences, of which around 13% are seen a single time; approximately 5.7% belongs to the top ten. Material for sequencing was blood. The receptors here all came from a woman younger than 45 with Graves' hyperthyroidism that later progressed to Graves' ophthalmopathy.

Only a few counts were recorded for this clonotype. This rearrangement joins TRBV19 to TRBJ1-5; D is undetermined. The CDR3 is 14 amino acids. Germline CDR1 is LNHDA and CDR2 is SQIVND (reference sequence). V lost 5 bases to trimming and J lost 2 bases, with 10 bases between them. The CDR3 loop reads CASSSDGGNQPQHF. The DNA of the CDR3 is TGTGCCAGTAGTTCTGACGGGGGCAATCAGCCCCAGCATTTT.

This clonotype was seen repeatedly, ten times or more. The V call is TRBV10-3, the J call TRBJ1-1; the D gene is possibly TRBD1 (6 bases). This CDR3 contains 13 residues. The V end was cut by 2 bases, the J end by 5 bases, with 9 bases between. Germline CDR1 and CDR2: ENHRY and SYGVKD. CDR3 protein: CAISEPGQTEAFF. The CDR3 bases are TGTGCCATCAGTGAGCCTGGACAGACTGAAGCTTTCTTT.

The chain couples TRBV18 to TRBJ2-7; unclear D gene. CDR1 is KGHSH, CDR2 LQKENI, per germline. CDR3 size: 14 residues. The V and J ends lost 8 bases and 0 bases respectively, with 14 bases between them. The DNA for the CDR3 is TGTGCCAGCACCCCAGTTCCTAGCTCCTACGAGCAGTACTTC. Its protein product is CASTPVPSSYEQYF.

Many counts were recorded for this clonotype. This chain uses TRBV5-1 with TRBJ1-1; D possibly corresponds to TRBD1 (5 bases). V lost 2 bases, J lost 0 bases, and 8 bases lay in between. CDR3 length: 14 amino acids. Germline CDR1 reads SGHRS; CDR2 reads YFSETQ. This chain's CDR3 is CASSFDSMNTEAFF. The CDR3 region has the DNA TGCGCCAGCAGCTTTGACAGCATGAACACTGAAGCTTTCTTT.

This clonotype was found many times. This sequence joins TRBV11-2 and TRBJ2-7; 9 nucleotides match TRBD2. With V trimmed by 5 bases and J by 5 bases, 16 bases remained unmatched. The CDR3 contains 17 residues. CDR1 is SGHAT, CDR2 FQNNGV, per germline. CDR3 coding DNA: TGTGCCAGCAGCCCCCTCCGGAGTAAGCGGGAGGTAAACGAGCAGTACTTC. Translating gives CASSPLRSKREVNEQYF. The entire variable domain, with the rest obtained from reference TRBV11-2 and TRBJ2-7, is as follows: EAGVAQSPRYKIIEKRQSVAFWCNPISGHATLYWYQQILGQGPKLLIQFQNNGVVDDSQLPKDRFSAERLKGVDSTLKIQPAKLEDSAVYLCASSPLRSKREVNEQYFGPGTRLTVT.

This clonotype was seen repeatedly, ten times or more. V usage is TRBV10-3 and J usage is TRBJ2-6; D remains unclear. V lost 0 bases to trimming and J lost 4 bases, with 13 bases between them. This CDR3 region has 17 residues. From germline, CDR1 is ENHRY and CDR2 SYGVKD. CDR3 in DNA: TGTGCCATCAGTGAGTCGGAGATAATACCGGGGGCCAACGTCCTGACTTTC. Translation: CAISESEIIPGANVLTF.

This clonotype was counted only a few times. A much larger clone is a single base away; this may be a read error. The rearrangement joins TRBV13 to TRBJ2-7; D gene ambiguous. The V and J ends lost 6 bases and 6 bases respectively, with 15 bases between them. The V gene's germline CDR1 is PRHDT and CDR2 FYEKMQ (reference sequence). The CDR3 contains 13 residues. The CDR3 loop is CASSPGRAAEQYF. As DNA, the CDR3 is TGTGCCAGCAGTCCTGGTCGGGCAGCCGAGCAGTACTTC.